The 3 T cell receptor beta chains presented below share a single source sample, sequenced in a study of blood T cell repertoires in COVID-19. Generated by immunoSEQ multiplex PCR, the TCRdb table keeps only in-frame clones and is missing some. The sample carries 110,000 to 150,000 clones, under 90% recorded once. The specimen sequenced was PBMCs or T cells enriched from blood (not recorded which). These receptors were collected from a woman in her late teens or twenties who had been exposed to COVID-19.

The gene calls are TRBV6-5 and TRBJ2-7, with D tentatively TRBD2 (6 bases). Germline V gives CDR1 MNHEY, CDR2 SVGAGI. With 6 bases removed from V and 3 bases from J, the gap between germline ends came to 15 bases. This CDR3 comprises 14 residues. CDR3: CASRAGRGHYEQYF. The DNA for the CDR3 is TGTGCCAGCAGGGCGGGACGTGGCCACTACGAGCAGTACTTC.

The CDR3 region has the DNA TGTGCCAGCAGCTTAGTTGGGCGTCACACTGAAGCTTTCTTT. Translating gives CASSLVGRHTEAFF. This sequence joins TRBV7-2 and TRBJ1-1, with D unresolved. The germline V gene has CDR1 SGHTA and CDR2 FQGNSA. The CDR3 loop spans 14 amino acids. V lost 1 base, J lost 3 bases, and 9 bases lay in between.

This clone was seen a few times. This chain uses TRBV6-5 with TRBJ1-5; D is perhaps TRBD1 (6 bases). Between the trimmed V and J ends, which lost 5 bases and 6 bases, there was a span of 14 bases. The CDR3 has 14 amino acids. Germline lookup yields CDR1 MNHEY and CDR2 SVGAGI. The CDR3 reads CASSTQGGTQPQHF. The DNA of the CDR3 is TGTGCCAGCAGTACACAGGGAGGGACTCAGCCCCAGCATTTT.